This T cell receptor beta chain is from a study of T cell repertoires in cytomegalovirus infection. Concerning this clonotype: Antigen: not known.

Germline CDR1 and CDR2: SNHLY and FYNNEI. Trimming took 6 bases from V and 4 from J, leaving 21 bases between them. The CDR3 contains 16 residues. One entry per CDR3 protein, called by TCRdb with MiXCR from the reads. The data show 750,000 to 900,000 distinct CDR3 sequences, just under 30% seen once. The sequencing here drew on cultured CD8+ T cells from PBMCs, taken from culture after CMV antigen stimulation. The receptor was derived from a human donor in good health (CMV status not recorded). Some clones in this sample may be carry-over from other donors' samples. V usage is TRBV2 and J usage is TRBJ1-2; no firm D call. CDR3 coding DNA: TGTGCCAGCAGCGTATTCGGTGATGAGGACCTCTATGGCTACACCTTC. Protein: CASSVFGDEDLYGYTF.